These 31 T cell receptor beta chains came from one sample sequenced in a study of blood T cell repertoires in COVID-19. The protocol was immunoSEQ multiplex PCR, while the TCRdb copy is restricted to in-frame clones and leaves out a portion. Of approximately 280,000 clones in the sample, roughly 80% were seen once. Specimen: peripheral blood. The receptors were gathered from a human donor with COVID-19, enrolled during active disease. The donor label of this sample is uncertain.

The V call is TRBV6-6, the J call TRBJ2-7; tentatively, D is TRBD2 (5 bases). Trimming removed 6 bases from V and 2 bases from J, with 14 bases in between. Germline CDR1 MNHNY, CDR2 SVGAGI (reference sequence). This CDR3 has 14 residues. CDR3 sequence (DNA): TGTGCCAGCAGGAGGGAAAGGATTACCTACGAGCAGTACTTC. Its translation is CASRRERITYEQYF.

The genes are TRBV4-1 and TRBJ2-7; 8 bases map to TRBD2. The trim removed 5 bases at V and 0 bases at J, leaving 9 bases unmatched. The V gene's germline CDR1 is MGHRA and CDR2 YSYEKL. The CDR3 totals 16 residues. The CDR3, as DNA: TGCGCCAGCAGCACCCGAAGCGGGAGCGGCTCCTACGAGCAGTACTTC. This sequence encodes CASSTRSGSGSYEQYF.

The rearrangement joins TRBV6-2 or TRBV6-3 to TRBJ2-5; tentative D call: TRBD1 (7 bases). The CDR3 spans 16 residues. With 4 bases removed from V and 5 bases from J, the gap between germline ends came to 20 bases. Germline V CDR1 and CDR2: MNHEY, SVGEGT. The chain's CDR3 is CASSSPRQGRGETQYF. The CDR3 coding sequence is TGTGCCAGCAGTTCACCCCGACAGGGCCGGGGGGAGACCCAGTACTTC.

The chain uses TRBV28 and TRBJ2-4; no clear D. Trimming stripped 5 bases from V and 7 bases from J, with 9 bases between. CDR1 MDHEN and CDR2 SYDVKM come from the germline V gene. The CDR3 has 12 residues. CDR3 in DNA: TGTGCCAGCAGTCGGTCTGTTAACATTCAGTACTTC. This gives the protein CASSRSVNIQYF.

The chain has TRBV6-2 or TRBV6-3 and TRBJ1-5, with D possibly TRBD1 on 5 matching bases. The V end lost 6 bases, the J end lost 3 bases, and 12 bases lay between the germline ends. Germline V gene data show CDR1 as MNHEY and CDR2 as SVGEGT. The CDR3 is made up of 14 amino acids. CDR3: CASRPAGNNQPQHF. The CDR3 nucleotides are TGTGCCAGCAGACCTGCAGGGAACAATCAGCCCCAGCATTTT.

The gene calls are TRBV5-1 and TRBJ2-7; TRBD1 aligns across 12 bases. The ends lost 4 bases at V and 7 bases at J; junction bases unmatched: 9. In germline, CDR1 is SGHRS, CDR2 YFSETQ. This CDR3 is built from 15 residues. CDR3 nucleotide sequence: TGCGCCAGCAGCGTGGGACAGGGGGCGATTTGGGAGCAGTACTTC. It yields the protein CASSVGQGAIWEQYF. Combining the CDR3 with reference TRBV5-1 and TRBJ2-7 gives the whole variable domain KAGVTQTPRYLIKTRGQQVTLSCSPISGHRSVSWYQQTPGQGLQFLFEYFSETQRNKGNFPGRFSGRQFSNSRSEMNVSTLELGDSALYLCASSVGQGAIWEQYFGPGTRLTVT.

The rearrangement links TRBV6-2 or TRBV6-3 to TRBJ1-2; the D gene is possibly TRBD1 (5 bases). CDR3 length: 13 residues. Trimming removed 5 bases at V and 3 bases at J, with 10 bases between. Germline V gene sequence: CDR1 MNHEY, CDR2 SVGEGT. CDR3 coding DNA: TGTGCCAGCAGTGACAGTGGCGACTATGGCTACACCTTC. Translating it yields CASSDSGDYGYTF.

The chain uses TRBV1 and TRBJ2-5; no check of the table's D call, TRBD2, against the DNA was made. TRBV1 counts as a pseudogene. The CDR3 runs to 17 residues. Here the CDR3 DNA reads TGCACCAGCAGCCAAGTTAGTAGCGGGAGCGTCAGTGAGACCCAGTACTTC. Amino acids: CTSSQVSSGSVSETQYF.

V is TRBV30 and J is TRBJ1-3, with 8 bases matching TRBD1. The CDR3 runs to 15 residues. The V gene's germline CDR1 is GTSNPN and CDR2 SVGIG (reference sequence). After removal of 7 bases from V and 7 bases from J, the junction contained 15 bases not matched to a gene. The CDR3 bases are TGTGCCTCTGTACAGGGGGGATCGATTTGGAACACCATATATTTT. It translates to CASVQGGSIWNTIYF. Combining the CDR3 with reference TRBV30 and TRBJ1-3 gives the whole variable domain SQTIHQWPATLVQPVGSPLSLECTVEGTSNPNLYWYRQAAGRGLQLLFYSVGIGQISSEVPQNLSASRPQDRQFILSSKKLLLSDSGFYLCASVQGGSIWNTIYFGEGSWLTVV.

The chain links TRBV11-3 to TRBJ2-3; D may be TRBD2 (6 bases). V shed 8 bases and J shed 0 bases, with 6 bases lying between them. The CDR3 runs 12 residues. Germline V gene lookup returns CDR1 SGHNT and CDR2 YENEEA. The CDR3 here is CASGGSTDTQYF. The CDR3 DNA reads TGTGCCAGCGGGGGGAGCACAGATACGCAGTATTTT.

CDR3 region: CSASDRGMGPQHF. DNA of the CDR3: TGCAGCGCCTCGGACAGGGGAATGGGGCCCCAGCATTTT. This chain links TRBV29-1 with TRBJ1-5; 9 bases are shared with TRBD1. The CDR3 runs 13 residues. The germline gives CDR1 SQVTM, CDR2 ANQGSEA. Unmatched junction bases numbered 10, after V lost 7 bases and J lost 9 bases.

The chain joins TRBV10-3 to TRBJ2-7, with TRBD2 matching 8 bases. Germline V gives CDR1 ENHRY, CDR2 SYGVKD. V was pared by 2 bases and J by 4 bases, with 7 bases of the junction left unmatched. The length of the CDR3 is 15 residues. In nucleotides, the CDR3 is TGTGCCATCAGTGAGCAGGGGACTAGTGGATACGAGCAGTACTTC. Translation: CAISEQGTSGYEQYF.

CDR3 region: CASSLAGGRDEKLFF. The CDR3 bases are TGTGCCAGCAGCTTAGCCGGGGGGCGCGATGAAAAACTGTTTTTT. V gene TRBV7-2 combines with J gene TRBJ1-4; a possible D gene is TRBD1 (6 bases). The CDR3 loop spans 15 amino acids. V lost 0 bases to trimming and J lost 6 bases, with 11 bases between them. Per the germline V gene, CDR1 is SGHTA and CDR2 is FQGNSA. Combining the CDR3 with reference TRBV7-2 and TRBJ1-4 gives the whole variable domain GAGVSQSPSNKVTEKGKDVELRCDPISGHTALYWYRQSLGQGLEFLIYFQGNSAPDKSGLPSDRFSAERTGGSVSTLTIQRTQQEDSAVYLCASSLAGGRDEKLFFGSGTQLSVL.

The CDR3: CASSLRLPGQGILAETQYF. CDR3 DNA: TGTGCCAGCAGCTTGCGCCTCCCGGGACAGGGGATTCTTGCGGAGACCCAGTACTTC. V usage is TRBV5-5 and J usage is TRBJ2-5; 10 bases map to TRBD1. V dropped 1 base and J dropped 5; count of bases not matched to a gene: 17. The CDR3 covers 19 residues. Germline CDR1 reads SGHKS; CDR2 reads YYEKEE (reference sequence).

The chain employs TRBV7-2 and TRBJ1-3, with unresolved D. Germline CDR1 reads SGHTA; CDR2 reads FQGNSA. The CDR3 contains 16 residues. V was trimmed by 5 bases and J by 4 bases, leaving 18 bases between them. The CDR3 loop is CASSPGRPGIGNTIYF. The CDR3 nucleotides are TGTGCCAGCAGCCCAGGACGCCCGGGGATCGGAAACACCATATATTTT.

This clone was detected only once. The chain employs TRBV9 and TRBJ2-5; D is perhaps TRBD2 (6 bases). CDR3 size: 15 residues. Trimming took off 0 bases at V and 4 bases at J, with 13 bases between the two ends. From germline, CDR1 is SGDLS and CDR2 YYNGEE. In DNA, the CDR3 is TGTGCCAGCAGCGTAGGGTCTAGCGCTGGAGAGACCCAGTACTTC. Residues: CASSVGSSAGETQYF.

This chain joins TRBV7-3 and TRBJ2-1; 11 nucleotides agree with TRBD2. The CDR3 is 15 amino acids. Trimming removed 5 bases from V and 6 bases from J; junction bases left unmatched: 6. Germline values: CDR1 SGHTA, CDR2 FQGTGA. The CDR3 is CASSAGTSGFNEQFF. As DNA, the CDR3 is TGTGCCAGCAGCGCCGGGACTAGCGGATTCAATGAGCAGTTCTTC.

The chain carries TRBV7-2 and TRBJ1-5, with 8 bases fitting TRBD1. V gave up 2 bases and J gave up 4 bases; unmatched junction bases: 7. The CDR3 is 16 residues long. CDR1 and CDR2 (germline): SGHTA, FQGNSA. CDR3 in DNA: TGTGCCAGCAGCTTACATGGGACAGGCCTGAATCAGCCCCAGCATTTT. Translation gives CASSLHGTGLNQPQHF.

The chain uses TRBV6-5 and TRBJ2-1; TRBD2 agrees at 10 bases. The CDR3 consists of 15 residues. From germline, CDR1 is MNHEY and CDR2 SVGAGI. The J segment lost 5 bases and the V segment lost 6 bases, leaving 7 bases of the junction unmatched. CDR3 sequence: CASRPLAGANNEQFF. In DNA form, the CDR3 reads TGTGCCAGCAGACCCCTAGCGGGAGCTAACAATGAGCAGTTCTTC.

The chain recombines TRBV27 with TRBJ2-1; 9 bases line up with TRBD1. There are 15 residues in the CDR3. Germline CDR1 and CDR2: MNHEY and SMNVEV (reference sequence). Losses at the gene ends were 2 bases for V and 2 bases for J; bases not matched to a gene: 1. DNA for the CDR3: TGTGCCAGCAGTTTAGACAGGGGGGCCTACAATGAGCAGTTCTTC. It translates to CASSLDRGAYNEQFF.

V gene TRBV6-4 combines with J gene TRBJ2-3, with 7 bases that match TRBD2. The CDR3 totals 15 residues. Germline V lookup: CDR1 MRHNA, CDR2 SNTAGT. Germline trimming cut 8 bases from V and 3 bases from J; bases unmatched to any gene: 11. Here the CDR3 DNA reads TGTGCCAGCGTACCAGGGCGGGAGTTGACAGATACGCAGTATTTT. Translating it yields CASVPGRELTDTQYF.

DNA for the CDR3: TGTGCCAGCAGCCAGAGGGCGGGAGGGCCAGATACGCAGTATTTT. It is translated as CASSQRAGGPDTQYF. The V gene is TRBV3-1 (or the pseudogene TRBV3-2), the J gene TRBJ2-3, with TRBD2 matching over 9 bases. The CDR3 has 15 amino acids. The J segment lost 4 bases and the V segment lost 3 bases, leaving 5 bases of the junction unmatched. In germline, CDR1 is LGHDT, CDR2 YNNKEL (reference sequence).

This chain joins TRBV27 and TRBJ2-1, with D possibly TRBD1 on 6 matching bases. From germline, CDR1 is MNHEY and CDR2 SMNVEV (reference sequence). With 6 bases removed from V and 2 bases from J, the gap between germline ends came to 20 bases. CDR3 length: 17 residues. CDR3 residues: CASSATLQGVTYNEQFF. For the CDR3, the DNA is TGTGCCAGCAGCGCAACTCTACAGGGCGTTACCTACAATGAGCAGTTCTTC.

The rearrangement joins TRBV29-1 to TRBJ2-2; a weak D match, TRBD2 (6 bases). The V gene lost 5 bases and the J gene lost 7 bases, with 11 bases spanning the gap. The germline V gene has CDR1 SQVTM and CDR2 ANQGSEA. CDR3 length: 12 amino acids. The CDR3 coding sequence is TGCAGCGTTAATGAGGGAGGCGGGGAGCTGTTTTTT. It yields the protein CSVNEGGGELFF.

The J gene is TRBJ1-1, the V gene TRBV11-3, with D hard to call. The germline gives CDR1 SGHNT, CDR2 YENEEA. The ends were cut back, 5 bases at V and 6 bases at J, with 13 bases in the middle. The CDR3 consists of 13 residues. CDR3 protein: CASSPPVGPEAFF. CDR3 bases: TGTGCCAGCAGCCCGCCGGTGGGCCCTGAAGCTTTCTTT.

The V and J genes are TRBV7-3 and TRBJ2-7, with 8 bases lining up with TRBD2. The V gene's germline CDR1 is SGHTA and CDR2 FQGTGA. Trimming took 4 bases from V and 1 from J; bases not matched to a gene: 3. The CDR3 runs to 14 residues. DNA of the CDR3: TGTGCCAGCAGCTCCGGGAGGGTTTCCTACGAGCAGTACTTC. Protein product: CASSSGRVSYEQYF.

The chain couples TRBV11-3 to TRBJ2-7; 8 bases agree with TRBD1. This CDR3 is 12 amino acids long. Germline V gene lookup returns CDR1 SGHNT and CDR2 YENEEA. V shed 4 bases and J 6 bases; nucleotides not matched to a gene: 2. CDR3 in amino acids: CASSYGQGEQYF. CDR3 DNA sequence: TGTGCCAGCAGCTACGGACAGGGCGAGCAGTACTTC.

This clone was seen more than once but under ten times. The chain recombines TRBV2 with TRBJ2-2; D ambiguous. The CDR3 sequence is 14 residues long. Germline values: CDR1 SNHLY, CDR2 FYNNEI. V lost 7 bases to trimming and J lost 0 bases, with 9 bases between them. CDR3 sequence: CASKVAPNTGELFF. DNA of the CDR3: TGTGCCAGCAAAGTAGCACCGAACACCGGGGAGCTGTTTTTT.

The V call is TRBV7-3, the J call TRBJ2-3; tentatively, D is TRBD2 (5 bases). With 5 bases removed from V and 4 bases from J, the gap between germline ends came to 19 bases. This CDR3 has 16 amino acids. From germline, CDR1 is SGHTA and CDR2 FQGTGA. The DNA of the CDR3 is TGTGCCAGCAGCCCTATCAGCGAGGGTGGCCCAGATACGCAGTATTTT. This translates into CASSPISEGGPDTQYF.

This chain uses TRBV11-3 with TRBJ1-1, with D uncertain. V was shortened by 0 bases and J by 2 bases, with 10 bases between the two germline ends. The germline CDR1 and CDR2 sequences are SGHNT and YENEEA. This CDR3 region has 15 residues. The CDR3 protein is CASSLDASHNTEAFF. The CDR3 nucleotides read TGTGCCAGCAGCTTAGATGCTAGCCACAACACTGAAGCTTTCTTT.

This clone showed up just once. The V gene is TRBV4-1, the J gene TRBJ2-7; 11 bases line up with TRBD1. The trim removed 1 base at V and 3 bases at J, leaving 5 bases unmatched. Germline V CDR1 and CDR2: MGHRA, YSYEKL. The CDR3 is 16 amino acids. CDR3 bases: TGCGCCAGCAGCCAAGGTACGGGGACAGGGGGCTACGAGCAGTACTTC. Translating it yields CASSQGTGTGGYEQYF.